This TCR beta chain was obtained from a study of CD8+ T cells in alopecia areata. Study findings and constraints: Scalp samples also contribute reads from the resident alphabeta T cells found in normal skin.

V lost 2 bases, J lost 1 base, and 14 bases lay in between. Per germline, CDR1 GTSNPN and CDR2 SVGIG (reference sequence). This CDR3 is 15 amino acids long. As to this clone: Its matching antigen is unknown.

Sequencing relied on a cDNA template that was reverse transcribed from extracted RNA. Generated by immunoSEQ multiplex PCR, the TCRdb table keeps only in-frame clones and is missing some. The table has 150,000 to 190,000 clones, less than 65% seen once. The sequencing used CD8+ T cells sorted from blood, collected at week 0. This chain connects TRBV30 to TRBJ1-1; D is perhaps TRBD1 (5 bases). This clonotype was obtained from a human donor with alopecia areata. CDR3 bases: TGTGCCTGGAGTTGGCAGGGAGGATCGAACACTGAAGCTTTCTTT. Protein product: CAWSWQGGSNTEAFF.